Listed below are T cell receptor beta chains from one sample, sequenced in a study of response to subunit inactivated influenza vaccine. TCRdb independently ran MiXCR on the RT-PCR reads; one entry per CDR3 protein. The sample comprises roughly 540,000 distinct CDR3 sequences, around a quarter of which are singletons, and under 3.5% rests with the top ten. This same sample was also taken into another study, of T cells expressing NK-cell markers.

Sample: CD4+ T cells sorted from PBMCs, taken roughly 13 days after vaccination. The receptors derive from a man in his fifties or sixties who received an inactivated influenza vaccine. Each CDR3 is given with its conserved first and last residue. The order of the fields is D gene, J gene, V gene, CDR3 length, clone size, CDR3 protein, CDR3 DNA. A D gene is named only where the DNA matches it firmly. Not every row has a clone size; where given, it reads once, few, many or a size class.

-	TRBJ2-7	TRBV5-1	13	-	CASSLTGTGEQYF	TGCGCCAGCAGCTTGACAGGCACGGGCGAGCAGTACTTC
TRBD2	TRBJ2-1	TRBV10-3	15	few	CAISLAGVSYNEQFF	TGTGCCATCAGTCTAGCGGGAGTGAGCTACAATGAGCAGTTCTTC
-	TRBJ2-4	TRBV12-3/TRBV12-4	14	few	CASSDDLAKNIQYF	TGTGCCAGCAGTGATGACCTCGCCAAAAACATTCAGTACTTC
-	TRBJ1-6	TRBV5-1	15	-	CASSLDQGSDSPLHF	TGCGCCAGCAGCTTGGATCAGGGGTCTGATTCACCCCTCCACTTT
-	TRBJ2-3	TRBV15	14	many	CATSKKGSTDTQYF	TGTGCCACCAGCAAAAAGGGGAGCACAGATACGCAGTATTTT
-	TRBJ2-7	TRBV30	13	many	CAWKDFSTYEQYF	TGTGCCTGGAAGGACTTTTCGACCTACGAGCAGTACTTC
-	TRBJ1-1	TRBV2	13	few	CASSGLTVRLAFF	TGTGCCAGCAGTGGGTTGACAGTTCGATTGGCTTTCTTT
-	TRBJ2-7	TRBV11-2	16	-	CASSPDGTLVVYEQYF	TGTGCCAGCAGCCCGGACGGGACTCTCGTGGTCTACGAGCAGTACTTC
TRBD2	TRBJ2-7	TRBV29-1	15	few	CSVAGTSGGAWEQYF	TGCAGCGTTGCCGGGACTAGCGGGGGGGCGTGGGAGCAGTACTTC
-	TRBJ1-1	TRBV29-1	13	many	CSVEGRQRAEAFF	TGCAGCGTTGAAGGGAGGCAGAGAGCTGAAGCTTTCTTT
-	TRBJ2-3	TRBV9	15	-	CASSVGKPAGDTQYF	TGTGCCAGCAGCGTAGGGAAACCGGCTGGCGATACGCAGTATTTT
-	TRBJ1-2	TRBV11-2	15	few	CASSLAPGEAYGYTF	TGTGCCAGCAGCTTAGCACCAGGGGAGGCCTATGGCTACACCTTC
-	TRBJ1-1	TRBV5-6	13	few	CASSQGPGTEAFF	TGTGCCAGCAGCCAAGGACCCGGGACTGAAGCTTTCTTT
TRBD1	TRBJ2-2	TRBV7-6	15	-	CASSSMTGFTGELFF	TGTGCCAGCAGCTCCATGACAGGGTTCACCGGGGAGCTGTTTTTT
-	TRBJ2-3	TRBV7-9	15	few	CASSSGTFWPDTQYF	TGTGCCAGCAGCTCCGGGACTTTCTGGCCAGATACGCAGTATTTT
TRBD2	TRBJ2-3	TRBV4-2	16	few	CASSQAPLAGTDTQYF	TGTGCCAGCAGCCAAGCTCCCCTAGCGGGTACAGATACGCAGTATTTT
-	TRBJ2-3	TRBV28	14	-	CASSPTVGTDTQYF	TGTGCCAGCAGTCCGACCGTAGGTACAGATACGCAGTATTTT
-	TRBJ1-3	TRBV24-1	15	-	CATSDTAGAGNTIYF	TGTGCCACCAGTGATACGGCAGGGGCTGGAAACACCATATATTTT
TRBD1	TRBJ1-5	TRBV20-1	13	-	CSAQQGSNQPQHF	TGCAGTGCGCAACAGGGGTCCAATCAGCCCCAGCATTTT
-	TRBJ1-2	TRBV20-1	12	-	CSADSSFYGYTF	TGCAGTGCAGACAGCTCCTTCTATGGCTACACCTTC
-	TRBJ1-6	TRBV14	19	few	CASSQGLPGPEKPHSPLHF	TGTGCCAGCAGCCAAGGGCTTCCCGGCCCAGAAAAGCCCCATTCACCCCTCCACTTT
-	TRBJ2-3	TRBV7-2	13	-	CASSGQVPDTQYF	TGTGCCAGCAGCGGACAAGTTCCAGATACGCAGTATTTT
-	TRBJ1-1	TRBV25-1	12	-	CASMGGNTEAFF	TGTGCCAGCATGGGAGGGAACACTGAAGCTTTCTTT
TRBD1	TRBJ1-3	TRBV5-1	15	few	CASSLEGRGINTIYF	TGCGCCAGCAGCTTGGAGGGCAGGGGGATAAACACCATATATTTT
TRBD1	TRBJ2-5	TRBV24-1	12	-	CATGTAQETQYF	TGTGCCACCGGGACAGCACAAGAGACCCAGTACTTC